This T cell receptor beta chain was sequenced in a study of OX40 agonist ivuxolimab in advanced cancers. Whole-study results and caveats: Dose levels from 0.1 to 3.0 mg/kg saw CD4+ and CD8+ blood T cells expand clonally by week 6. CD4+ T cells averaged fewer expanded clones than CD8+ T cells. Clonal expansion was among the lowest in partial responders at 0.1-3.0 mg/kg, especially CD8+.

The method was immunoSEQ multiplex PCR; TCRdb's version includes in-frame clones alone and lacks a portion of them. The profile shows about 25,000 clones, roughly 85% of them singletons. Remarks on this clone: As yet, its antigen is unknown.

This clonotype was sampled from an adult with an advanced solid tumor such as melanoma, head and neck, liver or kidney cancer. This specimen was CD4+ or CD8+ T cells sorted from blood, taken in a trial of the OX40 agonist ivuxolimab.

The CDR3 loop reads CASSVDGSNTGELFF. The CDR3 coding sequence is TGTGCCAGCAGCGTAGACGGGTCGAACACCGGGGAGCTGTTTTTT. V usage is TRBV9 and J usage is TRBJ2-2, with D hard to call. The CDR3 covers 15 residues. Germline V gene data show CDR1 as SGDLS and CDR2 as YYNGEE. With 0 bases removed from V and 0 bases from J, the gap between germline ends came to 6 bases.